The present T cell receptor beta chain was sequenced within a study of shared clonotypes between healthy human individuals. Study-level background: The study used three CD4 naive, three CD4 memory, two CD8 naive and one CD8 memory plate per donor.

Original processing notes: ImmunoSEQ sequences covered only the junction and lacked quality scores; filtering therefore differed. Clones were read by immunoSEQ multiplex PCR, and TCRdb kept only the in-frame ones, dropping some. V and J calls and clone size are given by that table; D and trimming were obtained from the DNA. The top ten clones hold about 0.13% of a sample with 2 million to 2.5 million clones, about 94% of them seen once. Per the germline V gene, CDR1 is SGHRS and CDR2 is YFSETQ. The CDR3 loop spans 16 amino acids. The J segment lost 6 bases and the V segment lost 1 base, leaving 10 bases of the junction unmatched.

The sequenced sample was naive CD4+ T cells sorted from blood. Subset described: CD45RA+ positively selected. The TCR sequence derives from a man younger than 30 in good health. The rearrangement joins TRBV5-1 to TRBJ2-1, with 7 bases fitting TRBD2. The CDR3 here is CASSLRRGTSGNEQFF. The CDR3 DNA follows: TGCGCCAGCAGCTTGCGGCGGGGGACTTCAGGCAATGAGCAGTTCTTC. Together with reference TRBV5-1 and TRBJ2-1, the CDR3 gives the full variable domain: KAGVTQTPRYLIKTRGQQVTLSCSPISGHRSVSWYQQTPGQGLQFLFEYFSETQRNKGNFPGRFSGRQFSNSRSEMNVSTLELGDSALYLCASSLRRGTSGNEQFFGPGTRLTVL.